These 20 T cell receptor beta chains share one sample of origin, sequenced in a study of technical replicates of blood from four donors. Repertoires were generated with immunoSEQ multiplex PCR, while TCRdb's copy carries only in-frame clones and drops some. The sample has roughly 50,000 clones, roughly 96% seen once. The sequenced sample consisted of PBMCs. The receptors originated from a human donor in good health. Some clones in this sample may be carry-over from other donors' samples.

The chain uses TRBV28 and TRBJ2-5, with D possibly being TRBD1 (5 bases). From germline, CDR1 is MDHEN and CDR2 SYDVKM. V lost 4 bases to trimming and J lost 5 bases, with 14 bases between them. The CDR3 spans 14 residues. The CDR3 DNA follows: TGTGCCAGCAGTTCCTCCAGGGAATTGGAGACCCAGTACTTC. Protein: CASSSSRELETQYF.

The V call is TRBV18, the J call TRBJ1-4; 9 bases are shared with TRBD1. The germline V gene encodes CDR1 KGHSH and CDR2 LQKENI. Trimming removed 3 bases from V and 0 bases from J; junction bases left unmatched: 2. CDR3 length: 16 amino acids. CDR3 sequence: CASSPDRGTTNEKLFF. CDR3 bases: TGTGCCAGCTCACCGGACAGGGGTACAACTAATGAAAAACTGTTTTTT.

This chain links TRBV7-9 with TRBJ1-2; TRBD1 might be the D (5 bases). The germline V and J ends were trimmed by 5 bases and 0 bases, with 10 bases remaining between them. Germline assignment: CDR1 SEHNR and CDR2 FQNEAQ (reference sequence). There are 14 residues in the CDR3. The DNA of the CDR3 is TGTGCCAGCAGCCGACCGACAGCTAACTATGGCTACACCTTC. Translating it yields CASSRPTANYGYTF.

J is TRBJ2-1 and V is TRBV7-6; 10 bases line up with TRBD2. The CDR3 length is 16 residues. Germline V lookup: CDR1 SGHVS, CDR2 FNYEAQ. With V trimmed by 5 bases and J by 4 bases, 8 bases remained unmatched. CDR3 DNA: TGTGCCAGCAGCCGTACTAGCGGGGCATCATACAATGAGCAGTTCTTC. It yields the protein CASSRTSGASYNEQFF.

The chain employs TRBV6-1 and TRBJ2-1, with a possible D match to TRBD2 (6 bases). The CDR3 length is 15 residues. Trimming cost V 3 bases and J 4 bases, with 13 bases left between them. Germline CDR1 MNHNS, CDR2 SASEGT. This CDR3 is CASSDFGGAYNEQFF. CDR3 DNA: TGTGCCAGCAGTGATTTTGGCGGGGCTTACAATGAGCAGTTCTTC.

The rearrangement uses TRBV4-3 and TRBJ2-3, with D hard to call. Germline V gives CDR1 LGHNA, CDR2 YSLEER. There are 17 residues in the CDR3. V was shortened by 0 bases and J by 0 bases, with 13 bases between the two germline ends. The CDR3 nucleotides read TGCGCCAGCAGCCAAGATCGTGTTAGCCCTAGCACAGATACGCAGTATTTT. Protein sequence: CASSQDRVSPSTDTQYF.

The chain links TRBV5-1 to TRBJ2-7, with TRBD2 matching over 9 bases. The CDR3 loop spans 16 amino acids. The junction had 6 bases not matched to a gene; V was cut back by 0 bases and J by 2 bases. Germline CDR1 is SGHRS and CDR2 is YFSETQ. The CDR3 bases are TGCGCCAGCAGCTTGGGAACGACTAGCGGAACCTACGAGCAGTACTTC. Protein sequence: CASSLGTTSGTYEQYF.

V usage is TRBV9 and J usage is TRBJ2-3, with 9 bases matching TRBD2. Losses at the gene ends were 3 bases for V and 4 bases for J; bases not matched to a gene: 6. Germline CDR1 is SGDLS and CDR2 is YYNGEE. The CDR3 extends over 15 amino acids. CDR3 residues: CASSGERGEADTQYF. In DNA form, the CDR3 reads TGTGCCAGCAGCGGAGAGCGGGGGGAGGCAGATACGCAGTATTTT.

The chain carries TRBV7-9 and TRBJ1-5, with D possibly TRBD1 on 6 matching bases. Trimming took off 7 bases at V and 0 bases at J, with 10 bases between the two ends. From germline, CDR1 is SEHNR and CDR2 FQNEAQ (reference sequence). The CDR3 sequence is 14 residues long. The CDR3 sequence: CASTQGYSNQPQHF. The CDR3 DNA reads TGTGCCAGCACCCAGGGGTATAGCAATCAGCCCCAGCATTTT.

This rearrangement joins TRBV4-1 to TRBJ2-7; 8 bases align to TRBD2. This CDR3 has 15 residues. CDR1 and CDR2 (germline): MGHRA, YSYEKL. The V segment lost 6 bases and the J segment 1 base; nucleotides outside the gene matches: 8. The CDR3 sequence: CASSMTSAFSYEQYF. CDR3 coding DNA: TGCGCCAGCAGTATGACTAGCGCCTTTTCCTACGAGCAGTACTTC.

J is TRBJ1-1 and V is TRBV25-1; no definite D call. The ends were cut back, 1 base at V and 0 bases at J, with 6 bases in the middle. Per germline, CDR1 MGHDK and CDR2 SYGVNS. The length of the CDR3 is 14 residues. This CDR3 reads CASSESSVNTEAFF. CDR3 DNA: TGTGCCAGCAGTGAATCCTCCGTGAACACTGAAGCTTTCTTT.

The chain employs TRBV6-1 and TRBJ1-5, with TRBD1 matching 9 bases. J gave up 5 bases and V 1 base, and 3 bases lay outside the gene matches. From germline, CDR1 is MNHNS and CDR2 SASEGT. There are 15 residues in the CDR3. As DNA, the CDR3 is TGTGCCAGCAGTGAAGTCGGGACAGGGCATCAGCCCCAGCATTTT. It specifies CASSEVGTGHQPQHF.

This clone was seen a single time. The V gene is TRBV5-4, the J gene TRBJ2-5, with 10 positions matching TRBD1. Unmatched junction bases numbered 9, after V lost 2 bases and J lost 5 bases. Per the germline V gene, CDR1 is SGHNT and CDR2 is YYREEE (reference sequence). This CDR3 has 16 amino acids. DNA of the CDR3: TGTGCCAGCAGCTTTATGGGACAGGGGCCGATGGAGACCCAGTACTTC. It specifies CASSFMGQGPMETQYF.

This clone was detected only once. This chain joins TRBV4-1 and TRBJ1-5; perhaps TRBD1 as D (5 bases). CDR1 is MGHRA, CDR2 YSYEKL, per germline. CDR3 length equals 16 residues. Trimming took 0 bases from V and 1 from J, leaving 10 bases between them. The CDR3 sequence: CASSQDAGFSNQPQHF. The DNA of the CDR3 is TGCGCCAGCAGCCAAGATGCAGGGTTCAGCAATCAGCCCCAGCATTTT.

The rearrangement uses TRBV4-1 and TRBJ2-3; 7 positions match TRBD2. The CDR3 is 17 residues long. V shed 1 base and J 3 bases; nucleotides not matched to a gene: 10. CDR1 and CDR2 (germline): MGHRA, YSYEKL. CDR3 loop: CASSQAQWGGGTDTQYF. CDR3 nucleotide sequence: TGCGCCAGCAGCCAAGCCCAATGGGGGGGTGGGACAGATACGCAGTATTTT.

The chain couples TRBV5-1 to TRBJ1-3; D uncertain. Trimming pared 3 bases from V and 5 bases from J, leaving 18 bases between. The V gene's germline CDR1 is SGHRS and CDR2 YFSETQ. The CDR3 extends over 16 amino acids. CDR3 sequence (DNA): TGCGCCAGCAGCTCGGATTGGCGGAAGACCAGAAACACCATATATTTT. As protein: CASSSDWRKTRNTIYF. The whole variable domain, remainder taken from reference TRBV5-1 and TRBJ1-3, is KAGVTQTPRYLIKTRGQQVTLSCSPISGHRSVSWYQQTPGQGLQFLFEYFSETQRNKGNFPGRFSGRQFSNSRSEMNVSTLELGDSALYLCASSSDWRKTRNTIYFGEGSWLTVV.

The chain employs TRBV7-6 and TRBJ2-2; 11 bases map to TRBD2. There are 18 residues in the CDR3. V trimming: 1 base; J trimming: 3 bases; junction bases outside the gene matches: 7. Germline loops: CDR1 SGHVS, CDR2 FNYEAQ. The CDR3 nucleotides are TGTGCCAGCAGCTTAGGACTAGCGGGGAAAGGGGACACCGGGGAGCTGTTTTTT. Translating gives CASSLGLAGKGDTGELFF.

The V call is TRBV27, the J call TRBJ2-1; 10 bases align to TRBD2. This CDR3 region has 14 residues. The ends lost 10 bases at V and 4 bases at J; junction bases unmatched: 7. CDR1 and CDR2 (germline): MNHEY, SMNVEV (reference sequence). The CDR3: CATRSGGVYNEQFF. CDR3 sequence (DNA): TGTGCCACCCGGAGCGGGGGGGTATACAATGAGCAGTTCTTC.

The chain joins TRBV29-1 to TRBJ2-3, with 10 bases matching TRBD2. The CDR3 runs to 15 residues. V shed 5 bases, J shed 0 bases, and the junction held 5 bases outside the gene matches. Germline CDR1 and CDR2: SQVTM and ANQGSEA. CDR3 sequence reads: CSVSGGGASTDTQYF. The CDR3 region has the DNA TGCAGCGTTAGCGGGGGGGGCGCGAGCACAGATACGCAGTATTTT.

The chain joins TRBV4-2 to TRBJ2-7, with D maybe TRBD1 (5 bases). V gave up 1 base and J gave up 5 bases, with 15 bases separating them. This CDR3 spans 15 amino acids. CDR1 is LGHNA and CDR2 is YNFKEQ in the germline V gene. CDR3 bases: TGTGCCAGCAGCCAAGCCCTTAGGGGCAGCCACGAGCAGTACTTC. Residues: CASSQALRGSHEQYF.